In its sample, the clone carrying this TCR beta chain was seen a few times. What it binds is not known. Sequencing used immunoSEQ multiplex PCR; TCRdb keeps in-frame clones, though not all of them. This repertoire shows roughly 70,000 clones, 70% to 75% found once; its top ten account for over 7.5%. This sample was included in a study of PD-1 blockade in classical Hodgkin lymphoma. Relapse after autologous stem cell transplantation occurred in every patient, and brentuximab vedotin exposure varied. Between the trimmed V and J ends, which lost 3 bases and 8 bases, there was a span of 10 bases. The CDR3 is 13 residues long. Germline V gene data show CDR1 as WSHSY and CDR2 as SAAADI. The study's findings and limits: Diversity in CD4+ TCRs, unlike that measured in CD8+ TCRs, had risen significantly by C4D1.

J is TRBJ1-4 and V is TRBV10-2, with D perhaps TRBD1 (5 bases). This sequence was found in a human donor with classical Hodgkin lymphoma. Specimen: peripheral blood mononuclear cells (PBMCs), collected before the second cycle of nivolumab. The CDR3 here is CASSDRDGEKLFF. The CDR3 DNA follows: TGCGCCAGCAGTGACAGGGACGGCGAAAAACTGTTTTTT.